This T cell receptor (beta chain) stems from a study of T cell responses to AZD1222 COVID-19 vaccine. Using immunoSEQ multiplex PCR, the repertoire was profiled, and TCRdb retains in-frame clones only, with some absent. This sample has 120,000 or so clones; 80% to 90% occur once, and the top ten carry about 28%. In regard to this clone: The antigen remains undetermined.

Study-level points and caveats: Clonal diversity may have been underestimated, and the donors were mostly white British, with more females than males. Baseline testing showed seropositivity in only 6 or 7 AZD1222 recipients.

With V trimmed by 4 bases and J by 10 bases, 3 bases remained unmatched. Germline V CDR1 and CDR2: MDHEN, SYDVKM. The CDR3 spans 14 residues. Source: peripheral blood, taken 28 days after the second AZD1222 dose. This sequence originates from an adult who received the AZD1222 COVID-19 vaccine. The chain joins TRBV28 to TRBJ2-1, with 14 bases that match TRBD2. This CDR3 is CASSSGTSGGEQFF. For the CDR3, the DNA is TGTGCCAGCAGTTCCGGGACTAGCGGGGGCGAGCAGTTCTTC.